The 23 T cell receptor beta chains below come from one sample, sequenced in a study of cytomegalovirus exposure and HLA in healthy donors. The PCR ran on 60 Vbeta and 13 Jbeta primers. Data came from immunoSEQ multiplex PCR; TCRdb stores just in-frame clones and leaves some out. Here the sample spans under 200,000 clones, 80% to 85% being singletons. The sequenced sample was PBMCs. The receptor set was obtained from a male donor in good health and CMV-seropositive.

This chain uses TRBV7-9 with TRBJ2-3; a weak D match, TRBD2 (5 bases). From germline, CDR1 is SEHNR and CDR2 FQNEAQ (reference sequence). The V gene lost 0 bases and the J gene lost 3 bases, with 13 bases spanning the gap. This CDR3 is built from 16 residues. CDR3 sequence reads: CASSLAPGIGTDTQYF. CDR3 in DNA: TGTGCCAGCAGCTTAGCGCCGGGGATAGGGACAGATACGCAGTATTTT.

The rearrangement uses TRBV7-2 and TRBJ2-2; 9 nucleotides match TRBD1. The germline CDR1 and CDR2 sequences are SGHTA and FQGNSA. CDR3 size: 15 residues. V shed 1 base and J 3 bases; nucleotides not matched to a gene: 0. The CDR3: CASSLGDRDTGELFF. In DNA form, the CDR3 reads TGTGCCAGCAGCTTAGGGGACAGGGACACCGGGGAGCTGTTTTTT. Variable domain in full (rest from reference TRBV7-2 and TRBJ2-2): GAGVSQSPSNKVTEKGKDVELRCDPISGHTALYWYRQSLGQGLEFLIYFQGNSAPDKSGLPSDRFSAERTGGSVSTLTIQRTQQEDSAVYLCASSLGDRDTGELFFGEGSRLTVL.

This clone came up once. V gene TRBV5-5 combines with J gene TRBJ2-3; perhaps TRBD1 as D (5 bases). This CDR3 has 14 residues. Germline loops: CDR1 SGHKS, CDR2 YYEKEE (reference sequence). The ends were cut back, 4 bases at V and 2 bases at J, with 11 bases in the middle. CDR3 sequence: CASSPPTVTDTQYF. The CDR3 DNA follows: TGTGCCAGCAGCCCTCCGACAGTCACAGATACGCAGTATTTT. Full variable domain (remainder filled in from reference TRBV5-5 and TRBJ2-3): DAGVTQSPTHLIKTRGQQVTLRCSPISGHKSVSWYQQVLGQGPQFIFQYYEKEERGRGNFPDRFSARQFPNYSSELNVNALLLGDSALYLCASSPPTVTDTQYFGPGTRLTVL.

This chain joins TRBV6-1 and TRBJ1-1, with unresolved D. V was cut by 6 bases and J by 3 bases, with 11 bases left in between. CDR1 MNHNS and CDR2 SASEGT come from the germline V gene. The CDR3 is 13 amino acids. The CDR3 sequence: CASSPRGDTEAFF. The DNA for the CDR3 is TGTGCCAGCAGCCCGCGAGGAGACACTGAAGCTTTCTTT.

The chain recombines TRBV6-6 with TRBJ1-1; D is uncertain. Germline V gene sequence: CDR1 MNHNY, CDR2 SVGAGI (reference sequence). Trimming stripped 5 bases from V and 2 bases from J, with 9 bases between. CDR3 length: 13 residues. CDR3: CASSLPGNTEAFF. As DNA, the CDR3 is TGTGCCAGCAGTCTGCCCGGTAACACTGAAGCTTTCTTT.

The V gene is TRBV6-5, the J gene TRBJ1-6; D is uncertain. Germline V gene data show CDR1 as MNHEY and CDR2 as SVGAGI. The CDR3 is 14 amino acids. Trimming removed 6 bases from V and 10 bases from J, with 16 bases in between. The DNA of the CDR3 is TGTGCCAGCAGCTTTCACGGGAGAGGATCACCCCTCCACTTT. As protein: CASSFHGRGSPLHF.

The chain joins TRBV9 to TRBJ2-2; tentative D call: TRBD2 (6 bases). Looked up from germline, CDR1 is SGDLS and CDR2 is YYNGEE. V shed 2 bases and J shed 2 bases, with 10 bases lying between them. This CDR3 has 15 amino acids. CDR3 sequence: CASSVAGINTGELFF. As DNA, the CDR3 is TGTGCCAGCAGCGTCGCGGGGATTAACACCGGGGAGCTGTTTTTT.

This chain uses TRBV7-9 with TRBJ1-6; 7 nucleotides line up with TRBD1. Germline CDR1 SEHNR, CDR2 FQNEAQ (reference sequence). After removal of 8 bases from V and 6 bases from J, the junction contained 7 bases not matched to a gene. The CDR3 runs 14 residues. For the CDR3, the DNA is TGTGCCAGCGGTTCGGACAGGCCTAATTCACCCCTCCACTTT. Its translation is CASGSDRPNSPLHF. Combining the CDR3 with reference TRBV7-9 and TRBJ1-6 gives the whole variable domain DTGVSQNPRHKITKRGQNVTFRCDPISEHNRLYWYRQTLGQGPEFLTYFQNEAQLEKSRLLSDRFSAERPKGSFSTLEIQRTEQGDSAMYLCASGSDRPNSPLHFGNGTRLTVT.

The chain recombines TRBV6-6 with TRBJ1-5, with D perhaps matching TRBD1 (5 bases). In germline, CDR1 is MNHNY, CDR2 SVGAGI (reference sequence). V lost 7 bases, J lost 4 bases, and 17 bases lay in between. The CDR3 is made up of 15 amino acids. The CDR3 nucleotides read TGTGCCAGCACTAACACGGGGGGGACGAATCAGCCCCAGCATTTT. Translation gives CASTNTGGTNQPQHF.

This chain uses TRBV5-5 with TRBJ2-3; tentative D call: TRBD2 (5 bases). Trimming left V 0 bases short and J 2 bases short, with 16 bases between. In germline, CDR1 is SGHKS, CDR2 YYEKEE (reference sequence). This CDR3 is built from 17 residues. CDR3 amino acids: CASSLGLWEKTTDTQYF. DNA of the CDR3: TGTGCCAGCAGCTTGGGTTTATGGGAGAAGACCACAGATACGCAGTATTTT.

The genes are TRBV21-1 and TRBJ1-5; the table's D call of TRBD1 was not tested on the DNA. TRBV21-1 is a known pseudogene. The length of the CDR3 is 14 residues. CDR3 DNA: TGTGCCAGCAGCACCAGGGTAGGCAATCAGCCCCAGCATTTT. It yields the protein CASSTRVGNQPQHF.

V is TRBV25-1 and J is TRBJ2-3; 11 bases match TRBD2. The CDR3 totals 15 residues. With V trimmed by 4 bases and J by 2 bases, 2 bases remained unmatched. Germline V CDR1 and CDR2: MGHDK, SYGVNS. The CDR3 sequence: CASSATSGVTDTQYF. The CDR3 nucleotides read TGTGCCAGCAGTGCGACTAGCGGGGTCACAGATACGCAGTATTTT.

The chain has TRBV14 and TRBJ1-1, with D hard to call. The CDR3 sequence is 13 residues long. V was cut by 4 bases and J by 0 bases, with 6 bases left in between. Germline CDR1 SGHDN, CDR2 FVKESK. In DNA form, the CDR3 reads TGTGCCAGCAGCCCATCAATGAACACTGAAGCTTTCTTT. It translates to CASSPSMNTEAFF.

V and J are TRBV10-1 and TRBJ2-2; D not resolved. The CDR3 loop spans 14 amino acids. The V and J ends lost 6 bases and 7 bases respectively, with 15 bases between them. Germline CDR1 reads WNHNN; CDR2 reads SYGVQD (reference sequence). The CDR3 protein is CASSRTVDSGELFF. CDR3 nucleotide sequence: TGCGCCAGCAGCCGTACGGTAGATAGCGGGGAGCTGTTTTTT.

The J gene is TRBJ2-2, the V gene TRBV5-4, with a weak D call TRBD1 (6 bases). V lost 0 bases, J lost 2 bases, and 14 bases lay in between. Germline CDR1 and CDR2: SGHNT and YYREEE (reference sequence). The CDR3 extends over 17 amino acids. CDR3 DNA sequence: TGTGCCAGCAGCTTGGCAGGGGCGGCCATCAACACCGGGGAGCTGTTTTTT. Protein sequence: CASSLAGAAINTGELFF.

V gene TRBV15 combines with J gene TRBJ1-5, with no clear D. This CDR3 is built from 15 residues. V was trimmed by 4 bases and J by 0 bases, leaving 10 bases between them. CDR1 is LNHNV and CDR2 is YYDKDF in the germline V gene (reference sequence). The CDR3 loop reads CATSIRMVSNQPQHF. Written as DNA, the CDR3 is TGTGCCACCAGCATCAGGATGGTTAGCAATCAGCCCCAGCATTTT.

V is TRBV29-1 and J is TRBJ1-5; D may be TRBD1 (6 bases). The CDR3 consists of 15 residues. V was pared by 4 bases and J by 3 bases, with 16 bases between. Germline assignment: CDR1 SQVTM and CDR2 ANQGSEA. CDR3 coding DNA: TGCAGCGTTGCGTCTGGCCAGGGGAACAATCAGCCCCAGCATTTT. Translated: CSVASGQGNNQPQHF.

The chain is built from TRBV30 and TRBJ1-6; D is possibly TRBD1 (5 bases). Per the germline V gene, CDR1 is GTSNPN and CDR2 is SVGIG (reference sequence). The CDR3 is made up of 14 amino acids. V was shortened by 3 bases and J by 9 bases, with 15 bases between the two germline ends. CDR3 residues: CAWSLIQGPSPLHF. The CDR3 bases are TGTGCCTGGAGCCTTATTCAGGGCCCTTCACCCCTCCACTTT.

V usage is TRBV6-5 and J usage is TRBJ1-1; possibly TRBD1 for D (6 bases). The CDR3 spans 12 residues. The ends were cut back, 10 bases at V and 0 bases at J, with 9 bases in the middle. Germline V gene lookup returns CDR1 MNHEY and CDR2 SVGAGI. The CDR3 region is CATGELNTEAFF. The CDR3 coding sequence is TGTGCCACAGGGGAGCTGAACACTGAAGCTTTCTTT.

This chain connects TRBV5-6 to TRBJ1-5; possible D gene TRBD1, 5 bases. V lost 3 bases, J lost 7 bases, and 20 bases lay in between. CDR1 and CDR2 from the germline V gene are SGHDT and YYEEEE. The CDR3 totals 16 residues. Here the CDR3 reads CASSSHSWQRGQPQHF. CDR3 sequence (DNA): TGTGCCAGCAGCTCCCATAGCTGGCAGCGGGGGCAGCCCCAGCATTTT.

This rearrangement joins TRBV13 to TRBJ2-7; 10 positions agree with TRBD2. The germline CDR1 and CDR2 sequences are PRHDT and FYEKMQ (reference sequence). This CDR3 is built from 16 residues. Losses at the gene ends were 1 base for V and 5 bases for J; bases not matched to a gene: 8. The DNA for the CDR3 is TGTGCCAGCAGCTTAGTTAAACTAGCGGGGAGTAACGAGCAGTACTTC. Its protein product is CASSLVKLAGSNEQYF.

The chain employs TRBV5-4 and TRBJ2-7; a weak D match, TRBD2 (5 bases). From germline, CDR1 is SGHNT and CDR2 YYREEE (reference sequence). The CDR3 is 13 residues long. Trimming pared 4 bases from V and 0 bases from J, leaving 8 bases between. CDR3 DNA: TGTGCCAGCAGCGGACGGGGCTCCTACGAGCAGTACTTC. This codes for CASSGRGSYEQYF.

The sample holds a few counts of this clone. The V gene is TRBV7-9, the J gene TRBJ2-1; 9 bases match TRBD2. V lost 10 bases and J lost 9; bases outside the gene matches: 13. In germline, CDR1 is SEHNR, CDR2 FQNEAQ (reference sequence). The CDR3 has 14 amino acids. The CDR3: CATSGVAGEGEQFF. In DNA form, the CDR3 reads TGTGCCACCTCCGGGGTAGCGGGAGAGGGTGAGCAGTTCTTC.